One sample yielded the 9 T cell receptor beta chains listed below, sequenced in a study of T cell repertoires in cytomegalovirus infection. From the reads, TCRdb called clonotypes with MiXCR, one entry per CDR3 protein. The data hold around 340,000 distinct CDR3 sequences, with approximately 32% observed a single time. These receptors have no identified antigens. The sample in question was cultured PBMCs, obtained from culture after CMV antigen stimulation. These receptors originate from a human donor in good health (CMV status not recorded). Some clones in this sample may be carry-over from other donors' samples.

The chain recombines TRBV5-1 with TRBJ1-2; D call uncertain. Trimming cost V 0 bases and J 12 bases, with 18 bases left between them. The CDR3 length is 14 residues. Per germline, CDR1 SGHRS and CDR2 YFSETQ. DNA of the CDR3: TGCGCCAGCAGCTTGGAAGGCAGTTCCTGGTTTCACACCTTC. Its translation is CASSLEGSSWFHTF.

The chain links TRBV27 to TRBJ2-1, with D tentatively TRBD2 (6 bases). Per the germline V gene, CDR1 is MNHEY and CDR2 is SMNVEV (reference sequence). V was shortened by 9 bases and J by 6 bases, with 18 bases between the two germline ends. The CDR3 is made up of 14 amino acids. In DNA, the CDR3 is TGTGCCAGTGACTTTAGCGGTGTAACCAATGAGCAGTTCTTC. As protein: CASDFSGVTNEQFF.

The genes are TRBV20-1 and TRBJ2-5; 13 nucleotides line up with TRBD2. V dropped 6 bases and J dropped 4; count of bases not matched to a gene: 5. The CDR3 loop spans 14 amino acids. Looked up from germline, CDR1 is DFQATT and CDR2 is SNEGSKA (reference sequence). CDR3 sequence (DNA): TGCAGTGCGTTTACTAGCGGGGGGGGAGAGACCCAGTACTTC. This codes for CSAFTSGGGETQYF.

V is TRBV7-3 and J is TRBJ1-5; D may be TRBD1 (6 bases). The CDR3 runs 16 residues. Trimming took off 5 bases at V and 0 bases at J, with 14 bases between the two ends. Germline V lookup: CDR1 SGHTA, CDR2 FQGTGA. CDR3 sequence: CASSPGGRGSNQPQHF. The DNA of the CDR3 is TGTGCCAGCAGCCCCGGGGGGCGAGGTAGCAATCAGCCCCAGCATTTT.

This clonotype was counted ten times or more. The V and J genes are TRBV7-9 and TRBJ2-7, with TRBD2 matching over 11 bases. The CDR3 sequence is 17 residues long. The J segment lost 0 bases and the V segment lost 4 bases, leaving 8 bases of the junction unmatched. Germline V lookup: CDR1 SEHNR, CDR2 FQNEAQ (reference sequence). The CDR3 DNA sequence: TGTGCCAGCAGCTCGATCGGACTAGCGGGCCGCTCCTACGAGCAGTACTTC. Its translation: CASSSIGLAGRSYEQYF.

This clonotype was counted at least ten times. The chain uses TRBV7-9 and TRBJ2-1; D may be TRBD2 (5 bases). Between the trimmed V and J ends, which lost 1 base and 10 bases, there was a span of 20 bases. From germline, CDR1 is SEHNR and CDR2 FQNEAQ (reference sequence). The CDR3 loop spans 16 amino acids. CDR3 in DNA: TGTGCCAGCAGCTTAGGGAGTAGGCGGGCCATAGGAGAGCAGTTCTTC. Its protein product is CASSLGSRRAIGEQFF.

This clonotype turned up a few times. This chain connects TRBV15 to TRBJ1-1; TRBD1 matches 7 bases. This CDR3 has 16 amino acids. Unmatched junction bases numbered 9, after V lost 5 bases and J lost 0 bases. Germline V CDR1 and CDR2: LNHNV, YYDKDF (reference sequence). For the CDR3, the DNA is TGTGCCACCAGCGTTGGGTGGGACAGAATGAACACTGAAGCTTTCTTT. This encodes CATSVGWDRMNTEAFF.

This clonotype was seen more than once but under ten times. The chain has TRBV7-6 and TRBJ2-1; 9 bases map to TRBD2. CDR1 is SGHVS, CDR2 FNYEAQ, per germline. The CDR3 is made up of 14 amino acids. With V trimmed by 8 bases and J by 8 bases, 10 bases remained unmatched. As DNA, the CDR3 is TGTGCCAGCCAAAGAGGGCGGGGGGGCGATGAGCAGTTCTTC. This gives the protein CASQRGRGGDEQFF.

This clonotype was found a few times. The V and J genes are TRBV5-4 and TRBJ2-1; possibly TRBD1 for D (6 bases). The germline gives CDR1 SGHNT, CDR2 YYREEE (reference sequence). The ends were cut back, 3 bases at V and 3 bases at J, with 10 bases in the middle. This CDR3 is 14 amino acids long. The CDR3 loop reads CASSSATGYNEQFF. For the CDR3, the DNA is TGTGCCAGCAGCTCTGCGACAGGCTACAATGAGCAGTTCTTC.